The 27 T cell receptor beta chains reported below all come from one sample, sequenced in a study of T cell changes during pregnancy in multiple sclerosis. Sequenced by immunoSEQ multiplex PCR; TCRdb stores in-frame clones only, minus some. This table has 70,000 to 95,000 clones, about 93% appearing once. The sample consisted of peripheral blood, taken in the second trimester of pregnancy. The receptors here all came from a female donor in good health, enrolled as a control in a pregnancy study.

This clone was recorded only once. This chain connects TRBV5-6 to TRBJ1-5; D might be TRBD1 (5 bases). Germline V CDR1 and CDR2: SGHDT, YYEEEE. The CDR3 contains 13 residues. The V end lost 1 base, the J end lost 11 bases, and 13 bases lay between the germline ends. In DNA form, the CDR3 reads TGTGCCAGCAGCTTGCAAGACAGTCTGTCCCAGCATTTT. Its protein product is CASSLQDSLSQHF. The whole variable domain, filled in from reference TRBV5-6 and TRBJ1-5, reads DAGVTQSPTHLIKTRGQQVTLRCSPKSGHDTVSWYQQALGQGPQFIFQYYEEEERQRGNFPDRFSGHQFPNYSSELNVNALLLGDSALYLCASSLQDSLSQHFGDGTRLSIL.

The V and J genes are TRBV6-6 and TRBJ1-1; no clear D. There are 13 residues in the CDR3. Trimming left V 5 bases short and J 0 bases short, with 7 bases between. Germline CDR1 MNHNY, CDR2 SVGAGI (reference sequence). This CDR3 is CASSQILNTEAFF. Written as DNA, the CDR3 is TGTGCCAGCAGTCAGATTTTGAACACTGAAGCTTTCTTT.

This chain links TRBV25-1 with TRBJ2-3, with no clear D. The CDR3 loop spans 14 amino acids. Germline V CDR1 and CDR2: MGHDK, SYGVNS. Trimming shortened V by 1 base and J by 1 base, and 6 bases separated the two germline ends. CDR3 in amino acids: CASSESGGTDTQYF. CDR3 nucleotides: TGTGCCAGCAGTGAATCAGGCGGCACAGATACGCAGTATTTT.

This clone was seen only once. The V and J genes are TRBV2 and TRBJ2-1; 8 bases map to TRBD2. Germline values: CDR1 SNHLY, CDR2 FYNNEI. V shed 7 bases and J 7 bases; nucleotides not matched to a gene: 12. CDR3 length: 15 residues. The CDR3 loop is CASKGSGGAQNEQFF. The DNA of the CDR3 is TGTGCCAGCAAGGGAAGCGGGGGAGCGCAGAATGAGCAGTTCTTC.

The chain has TRBV19 and TRBJ1-5; 9 bases line up with TRBD1. J lost 5 bases, V lost 9 bases, and 14 bases had no gene match. The CDR3 is 16 residues long. Germline lookup yields CDR1 LNHDA and CDR2 SQIVND (reference sequence). The CDR3 nucleotides are TGTGCCAGCTCAACCATACAGGGGGCGAGGGATCAGCCCCAGCATTTT. Amino acids: CASSTIQGARDQPQHF.

The chain couples TRBV7-9 to TRBJ2-5; TRBD1 might be the D (5 bases). The V and J ends lost 5 bases and 5 bases respectively, with 12 bases between them. This CDR3 region has 13 residues. The V gene's germline CDR1 is SEHNR and CDR2 FQNEAQ (reference sequence). The CDR3 is CASSIQPGETQYF. CDR3 DNA: TGTGCCAGCAGCATCCAACCAGGGGAGACCCAGTACTTC.

This clone was seen only once. The chain has TRBV6-5 and TRBJ2-2; D possibly corresponds to TRBD1 (5 bases). The germline V and J ends were trimmed by 4 bases and 0 bases, with 9 bases remaining between them. The germline V gene has CDR1 MNHEY and CDR2 SVGAGI. The length of the CDR3 is 15 residues. CDR3 in DNA: TGTGCCAGCAGTTTTGGGGCTCCGAACACCGGGGAGCTGTTTTTT. Translated: CASSFGAPNTGELFF.

This clone was detected once. The V call is TRBV5-1, the J call TRBJ1-1, with D possibly being TRBD1 (6 bases). V was clipped by 4 bases and J by 6 bases, with 19 bases between them. The length of the CDR3 is 15 residues. Germline V gives CDR1 SGHRS, CDR2 YFSETQ. CDR3 DNA: TGCGCCAGCAGCCTGAGACAGGACCCAGGCGCTGAAGCTTTCTTT. Translation gives CASSLRQDPGAEAFF.

A note on this clone: Relative to the germline gene, one junction end is altered; a read error may explain this. The chain has TRBV6-6 and TRBJ1-1; D possibly corresponds to TRBD1 (6 bases). The germline gives CDR1 MNHNY, CDR2 SVGAGI (reference sequence). There are 13 residues in the CDR3. The DNA of the CDR3 is TGTGCCAGCACAACAGGGTACAACAATGAAGCTTTCTTT. Translating gives CASTTGYNNEAFF.

The chain links TRBV11-2 to TRBJ2-1; 7 nucleotides match TRBD2. Per germline, CDR1 SGHAT and CDR2 FQNNGV. V lost 1 base, J lost 6 bases, and 9 bases stayed unmatched. The CDR3 covers 16 residues. The chain's CDR3 is CASSLVGGGVLNEQFF. CDR3 nucleotides: TGTGCCAGCAGCTTAGTGGGGGGAGGGGTTCTCAATGAGCAGTTCTTC. The variable domain in full, with the rest retrieved from reference TRBV11-2 and TRBJ2-1, is EAGVAQSPRYKIIEKRQSVAFWCNPISGHATLYWYQQILGQGPKLLIQFQNNGVVDDSQLPKDRFSAERLKGVDSTLKIQPAKLEDSAVYLCASSLVGGGVLNEQFFGPGTRLTVL.

This chain uses TRBV19 with TRBJ1-2, with D possibly being TRBD1 (5 bases). CDR1 is LNHDA, CDR2 SQIVND, per germline (reference sequence). V lost 1 base, J lost 8 bases, and 14 bases lay in between. The length of the CDR3 is 14 residues. CDR3 in amino acids: CASSIAHRPQGYTF. The DNA of the CDR3 is TGTGCCAGTAGTATAGCCCACAGGCCTCAGGGCTACACCTTC. The whole variable domain, filled in from reference TRBV19 and TRBJ1-2, reads DGGITQSPKYLFRKEGQNVTLSCEQNLNHDAMYWYRQDPGQGLRLIYYSQIVNDFQKGDIAEGYSVSREKKESFPLTVTSAQKNPTAFYLCASSIAHRPQGYTFGSGTRLTVV.

The chain has TRBV7-2 and TRBJ2-1; 7 nucleotides match TRBD2. The CDR3 contains 17 residues. Looked up from germline, CDR1 is SGHTA and CDR2 is FQGNSA. Trimming took 7 bases from V and 7 from J; bases not matched to a gene: 19. The CDR3, as DNA: TGTGCCAGCATAGAGCAGGTCGGGGGGAACGGATTGAATGAGCAGTTCTTC. It encodes CASIEQVGGNGLNEQFF.

This sequence joins TRBV4-1 and TRBJ2-7, with 12 nucleotides matching TRBD2. CDR1 and CDR2 from the germline V gene are MGHRA and YSYEKL. There are 15 residues in the CDR3. Germline trimming cut 1 base from V and 4 bases from J; bases unmatched to any gene: 2. The CDR3 DNA is TGCGCCAGCAGCCAAGCGACTAGCGGGGGATACGAGCAGTACTTC. Translated, it gives CASSQATSGGYEQYF.

This clone was seen once. V is TRBV18 and J is TRBJ1-5; tentative D call: TRBD1 (6 bases). This CDR3 has 15 residues. CDR1 is KGHSH, CDR2 LQKENI, per germline. With 2 bases removed from V and 5 bases from J, the gap between germline ends came to 13 bases. CDR3 in DNA: TGTGCCAGCTCACCAGAAGTGGGGGCCCATCAGCCCCAGCATTTT. Amino acid sequence: CASSPEVGAHQPQHF.

The rearrangement links TRBV18 to TRBJ1-1; 9 nucleotides align to TRBD1. V was clipped by 5 bases and J by 1 base; unmatched bases: 8. CDR3 length: 16 amino acids. Germline CDR1 and CDR2: KGHSH and LQKENI. In DNA form, the CDR3 reads TGTGCCAGCTCATCCTCCGGGACAGGGACGAACACTGAAGCTTTCTTT. The encoded protein is CASSSSGTGTNTEAFF.

The chain recombines TRBV5-4 with TRBJ2-1; 8 bases align to TRBD2. The CDR3 contains 14 residues. V was pared by 1 base and J by 8 bases, with 5 bases of the junction left unmatched. CDR1 is SGHNT and CDR2 is YYREEE in the germline V gene (reference sequence). The CDR3 nucleotides are TGTGCCAGCAGCTTGCTCCCAGCGGGGGATGAGCAGTTCTTC. Amino acids: CASSLLPAGDEQFF.

The rearrangement joins TRBV2 to TRBJ2-2; 9 bases match TRBD1. V lost 4 bases to trimming and J lost 4 bases; unmatched junction nucleotides: 4. This CDR3 region has 15 residues. CDR1 is SNHLY and CDR2 is FYNNEI in the germline V gene. The CDR3 sequence is CASSVQGASTGELFF. The CDR3 DNA follows: TGTGCCAGCAGTGTACAGGGGGCGAGCACCGGGGAGCTGTTTTTT.

This chain links TRBV9 with TRBJ2-7, with D possibly TRBD2 on 5 matching bases. With 0 bases removed from V and 4 bases from J, the gap between germline ends came to 11 bases. The CDR3 is 14 residues long. Germline CDR1 reads SGDLS; CDR2 reads YYNGEE. The CDR3 region has the DNA TGTGCCAGCAGCGTAGCGGGAAGCGGATACGAGCAGTACTTC. It is translated as CASSVAGSGYEQYF.

The chain combines TRBV30 with TRBJ2-3, with 10 bases that match TRBD2. In germline, CDR1 is GTSNPN, CDR2 SVGIG (reference sequence). The CDR3 is 14 amino acids. Trimming cost V 7 bases and J 3 bases; bases outside gene matches: 7. The CDR3: CASERGGSTDTQYF. The DNA of the CDR3 is TGTGCCTCTGAGCGGGGGGGCTCTACAGATACGCAGTATTTT.

The gene calls are TRBV7-9 and TRBJ2-7, with 7 positions matching TRBD1. CDR1 and CDR2 (germline): SEHNR, FQNEAQ (reference sequence). The CDR3 length is 14 residues. The trim removed 5 bases at V and 3 bases at J, leaving 7 bases unmatched. Written as DNA, the CDR3 is TGTGCCAGCAGCCCGGACAGGCAATTCTACGAGCAGTACTTC. The encoded protein is CASSPDRQFYEQYF.

The rearrangement joins TRBV6-5 to TRBJ2-3; D is uncertain. CDR3 length equals 12 residues. The V end lost 5 bases, the J end lost 4 bases, and 7 bases lay between the germline ends. CDR1 MNHEY and CDR2 SVGAGI come from the germline V gene. CDR3 loop: CASSQVPDTQYF. CDR3 nucleotide sequence: TGTGCCAGCAGTCAGGTTCCAGATACGCAGTATTTT.

J is TRBJ1-1 and V is TRBV6-5, with 7 bases aligning to TRBD1. Germline CDR1 is MNHEY and CDR2 is SVGAGI. CDR3 length equals 12 residues. V shed 4 bases, J shed 10 bases, and the junction held 6 bases outside the gene matches. The CDR3 sequence is CASSSQYRGAFF. The CDR3 bases are TGTGCCAGCAGTTCACAATACAGGGGAGCTTTCTTT.

This clone was observed a handful of times. The genes are TRBV7-3 and TRBJ1-1, with a weak D call TRBD1 (6 bases). CDR1 and CDR2 (germline): SGHTA, FQGTGA. V lost 6 bases, J lost 4 bases, and 12 bases lay in between. This CDR3 is 13 amino acids long. CDR3 in amino acids: CASSRQGITEAFF. The CDR3 bases are TGTGCCAGCAGTCGTCAGGGGATCACTGAAGCTTTCTTT. Full variable domain (outside the CDR3, taken from reference TRBV7-3 and TRBJ1-1): GAGVSQTPSNKVTEKGKYVELRCDPISGHTALYWYRQSLGQGPEFLIYFQGTGAADDSGLPNDRFFAVRPEGSVSTLKIQRTERGDSAVYLCASSRQGITEAFFGQGTRLTVV.

The V call is TRBV5-6, the J call TRBJ1-3, with a tentative D call TRBD1 (6 bases). Per the germline V gene, CDR1 is SGHDT and CDR2 is YYEEEE. V lost 2 bases to trimming and J lost 4 bases, with 10 bases between them. The CDR3 extends over 14 amino acids. The CDR3 DNA reads TGTGCCAGCAGCTTCGACAGGATAGGAAACACCATATATTTT. Amino acid sequence: CASSFDRIGNTIYF.

This clone was picked up one time. This chain uses TRBV5-1 with TRBJ2-5, with 7 nucleotides matching TRBD2. From germline, CDR1 is SGHRS and CDR2 YFSETQ. The V gene end was trimmed by 4 bases and the J gene end by 1 base; junction bases not matched to a gene: 4. There are 14 residues in the CDR3. CDR3 amino acids: CASSHAGVQETQYF. The CDR3 DNA reads TGCGCCAGCAGCCACGCGGGAGTCCAAGAGACCCAGTACTTC.

This chain links TRBV7-8 with TRBJ1-2; 9 positions agree with TRBD1. In germline, CDR1 is SGHVS, CDR2 FQNEAQ. The CDR3 covers 20 residues. Losses at the gene ends were 1 base for V and 1 base for J; bases not matched to a gene: 16. CDR3 in amino acids: CASSLGRSDRGAKLNYGYTF. CDR3 bases: TGTGCCAGCAGCTTAGGACGGTCGGACAGGGGCGCTAAACTTAACTATGGCTACACCTTC.

The chain carries TRBV11-3 and TRBJ2-1; TRBD2 matches 9 bases. Germline V gene data show CDR1 as SGHNT and CDR2 as YENEEA. The CDR3 spans 12 residues. V was pared by 5 bases and J by 10 bases, with 3 bases of the junction left unmatched. The chain's CDR3 is CASSQRGDEQFF. CDR3 coding DNA: TGTGCCAGCAGCCAGCGGGGGGACGAGCAGTTCTTC.